These T cell receptor beta chains were read from a single sample in a study of blood T cell repertoires in COVID-19. Clones were sequenced by immunoSEQ multiplex PCR, and TCRdb holds only the in-frame ones, with some missing. The sample records 14,000 to 15,000 clones, about 90% being singletons. The sample comprised peripheral blood. All receptors come from a human donor in a cohort sampled during active COVID-19. Each CDR3 is given with its conserved first and last residue. The D gene is left open where the match is weak. Not every row has a clone size; where given, it reads once, few, many or a size class.

>NA|TRBV7-6|NA|TRBJ1-2
TGTGCCAGCAGCTTAGCGCCGGGGGATCTGTATGGCTACACCTTC
CASSLAPGDLYGYTF
>NA|TRBV5-1|NA|TRBJ1-1
TGCGCCAGCAGCCAAACAGGGCGGAACACTGAAGCTTTCTTT
CASSQTGRNTEAFF
>NA|TRBV24-1|NA|TRBJ1-4
TGTGCCACCAGTGAGTGGGGCTGGGAAAAACTGTTTTTT
CATSEWGWEKLFF
>TRBD1|TRBV11-3|NA|TRBJ1-2
TGTGCCAGCAGCTTAGAGCCACAGGGGGAGGGTAACTATGGCTACACCTTC
CASSLEPQGEGNYGYTF
>TRBD2|TRBV18|few|TRBJ2-1
TGTGCCAGCTCACCGACTAGCGGGGGGGGCAATGAGCAGTTCTTC
CASSPTSGGGNEQFF
>NA|TRBV4-2|NA|TRBJ1-2
TGTGCCAGCAGCCAAGGGGTGGGAGGAAACTATGGCTACACCTTC
CASSQGVGGNYGYTF
>TRBD1|TRBV10-3|NA|TRBJ2-7
TGTGCCATCATGAGGGACAGGGTGGATGAGCAGTACTTC
CAIMRDRVDEQYF
>TRBD1|TRBV7-9|NA|TRBJ1-1
TGTGCCAGCAGCACAACAGGGGGGTGGACTGAAGCTTTCTTT
CASSTTGGWTEAFF
>NA|TRBV3-1/TRBV3-2|NA|TRBJ1-3
TGTGCCAGCAGCCGACAGGCAGGAAACACCATATATTTT
CASSRQAGNTIYF
>NA|TRBV5-6|NA|TRBJ1-2
TGTGCCAGCAGCTGGAGGACCTGGACCGGTCCTAGCTATGGCTACACCTTC
CASSWRTWTGPSYGYTF
>NA|TRBV7-9|NA|TRBJ2-1
TGTGCCAGCAGCGCCCTTGGGGCACTAAGCTCCTACAATGAGCAGTTCTTC
CASSALGALSSYNEQFF
>TRBD2|TRBV5-5|NA|TRBJ2-5
TGTGCCGGAAGTATAGCGGGGGGGCCTGAGACCCAGTACTTC
CAGSIAGGPETQYF
>NA|TRBV5-6|NA|TRBJ1-4
TGTGCCAGCAGCTTAGGGCGAGGGAGCGAAAAACTGTTTTTT
CASSLGRGSEKLFF
>TRBD1|TRBV5-1|NA|TRBJ1-2
TGCGCCAGCAGCTTAGCCGGGACAGGGGGCGCTTTCTATGGCTACACCTTC
CASSLAGTGGAFYGYTF
>NA|TRBV7-3|NA|TRBJ2-1
TGTGCCAGCAGCTTAGGGGGGGCCACCCATGAGCAGTTCTTC
CASSLGGATHEQFF
>NA|TRBV15|NA|TRBJ2-3
TGTGCCACCAGCAGGGGGCCCTACAGCACAGATACGCAGTATTTT
CATSRGPYSTDTQYF
>NA|TRBV19|NA|TRBJ1-6
TGTGCCACAACCTGGGGGCTGGATTCACCCCTCCACTTT
CATTWGLDSPLHF
>NA|TRBV28|NA|TRBJ1-2
TGTGCGGCGGGGCGCGAAGGTGGCTACACCTTC
CAAGREGGYTF
>NA|TRBV6-5|NA|TRBJ1-2
TGTGCCAGCAGTCGGACAATAATCTATGGCTACACCTTC
CASSRTIIYGYTF
>TRBD2|TRBV7-6|few|TRBJ2-3
TGTGCCAGCAGTCGGGGGGGAGATACGCAGTATTTT
CASSRGGDTQYF
>TRBD1|TRBV7-2|NA|TRBJ1-2
TGTGCCAGCAGCTTACGGCCAGGGGGAGGCTACACCTTC
CASSLRPGGGYTF
>NA|TRBV5-4|NA|TRBJ1-2
TGTGCCAGCAGCTTGCCGGATTTGGGCGGCTACACCTTC
CASSLPDLGGYTF
>TRBD2|TRBV7-2|NA|TRBJ2-4
TGTGCCAGCGGGAGGGAACGGATGGGCATTCAGTACTTC
CASGRERMGIQYF
>TRBD1|TRBV5-1|NA|TRBJ2-1
TGCGCCAGCAGCCGAGGACAGGGGGCAGAGGGTGAGCAGTTCTTC
CASSRGQGAEGEQFF
>TRBD1|TRBV2|few|TRBJ2-7
TGTGCCAGCAGTGCGCGAGGGGACAGCCCCACGGAGTACTTC
CASSARGDSPTEYF
>NA|TRBV4-2|NA|TRBJ2-5
TGTGCCAGCAGCCAAGCCATTCAAGAGACCCAGTACTTC
CASSQAIQETQYF
>NA|TRBV7-9|NA|TRBJ1-5
TGTGCCAGCAGCTTAGGGGGGGGGAGGCAACAGCCCCAGCATTTT
CASSLGGGRQQPQHF
>TRBD1|TRBV11-1|NA|TRBJ1-1
TGTGCCAGCAGCTTGGGGGCCGACAGGGGTATCACTGAAGCTTTCTTT
CASSLGADRGITEAFF
>TRBD1|TRBV5-1|NA|TRBJ2-1
TGCGCCAGCAGCTTGCCTGGGACAGGGACGGATGAGCAGTTCTTC
CASSLPGTGTDEQFF
>TRBD1|TRBV4-3|NA|TRBJ1-2
TGCGCCAGCAGCCAAGACTTTGGGACAGGGGCTGGCTACACCTTC
CASSQDFGTGAGYTF
>TRBD1|TRBV7-2|NA|TRBJ2-5
TGTGCCAGCAGCTTCGACAGGGTGGAGACCCAGTACTTC
CASSFDRVETQYF
>NA|TRBV5-1|NA|TRBJ2-5
TGCGCCAGCAGCTTGGACGGTCGATACCAAGAGACCCAGTACTTC
CASSLDGRYQETQYF
>TRBD1|TRBV5-4|few|TRBJ2-7
TGTGCCAGCAGCTTGGTAGGGACAGGGTACGAGCAGTACTTC
CASSLVGTGYEQYF
>TRBD1|TRBV6-1|NA|TRBJ2-4
TGTGCCAGCAGTGAAGCGGTCGTTATCCCAGGGGGAATCCTAGCCAAAAACATTCAGTACTTC
CASSEAVVIPGGILAKNIQYF
>TRBD2|TRBV2|NA|TRBJ2-7
TGTGCCAGCAGTGAAGAGGGCGGGGGGAGGGAGCAGTACTTC
CASSEEGGGREQYF
>TRBD2|TRBV9|NA|TRBJ2-3
TGTGCCAGCAGCCCCCGGACTAGCCACGGTACGCAGTATTTT
CASSPRTSHGTQYF
>NA|TRBV15|NA|TRBJ1-6
TGTGCCACCAGAGGGAAACAGGGATATAATTCACCCCTCCACTTT
CATRGKQGYNSPLHF
>TRBD1|TRBV5-6|NA|TRBJ1-2
TGTGCCAGCAGCTTATCGCCAGGGGGTGTAGGCGGCTACACCTTC
CASSLSPGGVGGYTF
>NA|TRBV7-9|NA|TRBJ1-1
TGTGCCAGCAGCTCAGGGTTTGAAGCTTTCTTT
CASSSGFEAFF